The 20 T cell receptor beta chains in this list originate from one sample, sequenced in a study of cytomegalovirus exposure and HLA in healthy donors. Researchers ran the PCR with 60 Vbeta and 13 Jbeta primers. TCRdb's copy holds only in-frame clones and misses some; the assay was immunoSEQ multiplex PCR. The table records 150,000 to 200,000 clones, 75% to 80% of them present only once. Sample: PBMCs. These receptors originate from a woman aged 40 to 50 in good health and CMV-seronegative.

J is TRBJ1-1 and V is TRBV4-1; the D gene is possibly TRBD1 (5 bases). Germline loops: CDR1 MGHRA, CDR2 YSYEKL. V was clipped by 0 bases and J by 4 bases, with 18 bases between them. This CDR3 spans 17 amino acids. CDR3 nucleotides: TGCGCCAGCAGCCAAGATATATCGCAGGGTTGGGGCACTGAAGCTTTCTTT. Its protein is CASSQDISQGWGTEAFF.

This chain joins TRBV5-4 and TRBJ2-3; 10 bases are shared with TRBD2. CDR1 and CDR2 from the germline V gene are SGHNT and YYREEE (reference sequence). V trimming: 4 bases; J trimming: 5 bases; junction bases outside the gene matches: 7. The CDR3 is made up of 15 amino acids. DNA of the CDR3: TGTGCCAGCAGCCCAGCGGGGGGGCCCAGAGATACGCAGTATTTT. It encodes CASSPAGGPRDTQYF.

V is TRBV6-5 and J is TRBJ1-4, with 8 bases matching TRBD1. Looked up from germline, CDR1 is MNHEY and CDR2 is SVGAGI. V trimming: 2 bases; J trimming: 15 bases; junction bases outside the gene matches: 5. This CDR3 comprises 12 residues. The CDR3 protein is CASSYGQGEMFF. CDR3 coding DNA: TGTGCCAGCAGTTACGGACAGGGTGAGATGTTTTTT.

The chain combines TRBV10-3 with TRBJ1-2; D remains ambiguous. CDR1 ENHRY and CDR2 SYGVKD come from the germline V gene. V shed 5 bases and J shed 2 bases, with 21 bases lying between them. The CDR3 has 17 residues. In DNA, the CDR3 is TGTGCCATCAGTCTCAAACCACGTCAGGTGGTCAACTATGGCTACACCTTC. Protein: CAISLKPRQVVNYGYTF.

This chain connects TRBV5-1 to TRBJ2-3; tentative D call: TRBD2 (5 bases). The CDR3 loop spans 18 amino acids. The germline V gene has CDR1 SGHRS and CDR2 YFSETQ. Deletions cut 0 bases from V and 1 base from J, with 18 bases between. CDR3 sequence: CASSLVKGAETGTDTQYF. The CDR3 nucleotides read TGCGCCAGCAGCTTGGTGAAGGGAGCCGAAACGGGCACAGATACGCAGTATTTT.

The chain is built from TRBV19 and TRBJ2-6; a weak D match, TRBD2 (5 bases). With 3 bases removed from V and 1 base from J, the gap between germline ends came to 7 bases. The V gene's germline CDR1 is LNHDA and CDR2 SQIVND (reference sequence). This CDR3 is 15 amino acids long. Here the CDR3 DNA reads TGTGCCAGTAGTATCCGCGGGTCTGGGGCCAACGTCCTGACTTTC. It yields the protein CASSIRGSGANVLTF.

This CDR3 reads CASSFGGTYNEQFF. In nucleotides, the CDR3 is TGTGCCAGCAGCTTCGGGGGGACCTACAATGAGCAGTTCTTC. The chain recombines TRBV11-2 with TRBJ2-1; 7 bases map to TRBD2. The CDR3 is 14 residues long. The germline gives CDR1 SGHAT, CDR2 FQNNGV. V dropped 3 bases and J dropped 2; count of bases not matched to a gene: 1.

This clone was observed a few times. The CDR3 sequence is CASSGTGEVAEAFF. CDR3 in DNA: TGCGCCAGCAGCGGGACAGGGGAAGTCGCTGAAGCTTTCTTT. The V call is TRBV10-1, the J call TRBJ1-1; 10 bases are shared with TRBD1. CDR1 and CDR2 from the germline V gene are WNHNN and SYGVQD (reference sequence). The CDR3 covers 14 residues. Trimming at V came to 6 bases and at J to 6 bases, leaving 7 bases not matched to a gene.

This chain's CDR3 is CASSGGNSYEQYF. CDR3 in DNA: TGTGCCAGCAGTGGGGGGAATTCCTACGAGCAGTACTTC. This rearrangement joins TRBV27 to TRBJ2-7; TRBD2 is a possible D gene (6 bases). The CDR3 covers 13 residues. Looked up from germline, CDR1 is MNHEY and CDR2 is SMNVEV (reference sequence). The V and J ends lost 5 bases and 1 base respectively, with 9 bases between them.

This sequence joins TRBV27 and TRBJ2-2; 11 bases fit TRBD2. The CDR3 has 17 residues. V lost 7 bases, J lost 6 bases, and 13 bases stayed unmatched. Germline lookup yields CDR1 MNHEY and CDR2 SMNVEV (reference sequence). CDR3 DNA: TGTGCCAGCACCCTTTTTAGCGGGGGGGCCCGATCCGGGGAGCTGTTTTTT. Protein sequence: CASTLFSGGARSGELFF.

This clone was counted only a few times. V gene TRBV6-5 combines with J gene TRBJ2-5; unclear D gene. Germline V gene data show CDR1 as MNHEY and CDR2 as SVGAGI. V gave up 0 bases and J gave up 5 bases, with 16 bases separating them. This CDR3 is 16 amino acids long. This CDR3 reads CASSYSPHGVSETQYF. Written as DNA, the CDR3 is TGTGCCAGCAGTTACTCGCCCCACGGAGTTTCCGAGACCCAGTACTTC.

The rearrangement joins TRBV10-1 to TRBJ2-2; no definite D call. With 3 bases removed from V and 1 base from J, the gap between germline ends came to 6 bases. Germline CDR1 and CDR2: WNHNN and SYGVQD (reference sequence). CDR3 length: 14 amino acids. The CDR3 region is CASSELRNTGELFF. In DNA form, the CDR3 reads TGCGCCAGCAGTGAACTCCGGAACACCGGGGAGCTGTTTTTT.

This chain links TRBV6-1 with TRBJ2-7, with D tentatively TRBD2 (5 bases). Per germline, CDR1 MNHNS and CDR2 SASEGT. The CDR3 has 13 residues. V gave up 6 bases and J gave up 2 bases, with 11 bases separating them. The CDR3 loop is CASREGLAYEQYF. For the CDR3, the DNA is TGTGCCAGCAGAGAGGGCTTAGCCTACGAGCAGTACTTC.

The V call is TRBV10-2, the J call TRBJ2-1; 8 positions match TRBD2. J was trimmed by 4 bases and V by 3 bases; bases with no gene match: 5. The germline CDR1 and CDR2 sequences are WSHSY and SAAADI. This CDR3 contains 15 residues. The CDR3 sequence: CASSEVGGAYNEQFF. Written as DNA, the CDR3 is TGCGCCAGCAGTGAAGTCGGGGGGGCATACAATGAGCAGTTCTTC.

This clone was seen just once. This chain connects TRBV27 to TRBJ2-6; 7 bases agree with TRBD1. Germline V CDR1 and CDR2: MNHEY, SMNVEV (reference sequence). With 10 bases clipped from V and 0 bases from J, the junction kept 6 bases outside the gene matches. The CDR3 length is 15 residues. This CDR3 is CAIPDRSSGANVLTF. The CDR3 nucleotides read TGTGCCATCCCGGACAGGAGCTCTGGGGCCAACGTCCTGACTTTC.

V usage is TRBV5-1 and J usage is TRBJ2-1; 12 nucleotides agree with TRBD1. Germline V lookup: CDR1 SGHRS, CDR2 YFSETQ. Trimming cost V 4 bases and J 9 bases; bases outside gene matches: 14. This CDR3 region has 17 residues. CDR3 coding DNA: TGCGCCAGCAGCCCAGGTTACCGGGACAGGGGGCAATGTGAGCAGTTCTTC. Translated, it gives CASSPGYRDRGQCEQFF.

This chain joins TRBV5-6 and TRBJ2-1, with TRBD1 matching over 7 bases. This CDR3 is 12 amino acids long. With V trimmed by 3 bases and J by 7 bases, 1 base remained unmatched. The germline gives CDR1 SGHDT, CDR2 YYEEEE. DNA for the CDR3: TGTGCCAGCAGCTGGGACAGAAATGAGCAGTTCTTC. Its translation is CASSWDRNEQFF.

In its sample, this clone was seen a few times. The CDR3 sequence: CASSSTGSSSGNTIYF. The CDR3, as DNA: TGTGCCAGCAGTTCAACGGGGTCGAGCTCTGGAAACACCATATATTTT. The V gene is TRBV27, the J gene TRBJ1-3, with unresolved D. Germline loops: CDR1 MNHEY, CDR2 SMNVEV (reference sequence). This CDR3 region has 16 residues. V dropped 4 bases and J dropped 0 bases, with 13 bases sitting between them.

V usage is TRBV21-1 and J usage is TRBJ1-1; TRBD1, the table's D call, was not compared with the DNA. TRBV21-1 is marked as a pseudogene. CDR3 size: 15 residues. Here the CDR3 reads CASTYSDSVNTEAFF. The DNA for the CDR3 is TGTGCCAGCACTTATTCGGACAGCGTTAACACTGAAGCTTTCTTT.

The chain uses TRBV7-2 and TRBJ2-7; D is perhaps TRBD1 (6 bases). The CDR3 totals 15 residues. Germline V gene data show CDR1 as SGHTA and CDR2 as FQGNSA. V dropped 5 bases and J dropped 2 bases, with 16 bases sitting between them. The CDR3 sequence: CASSPASGATYEQYF. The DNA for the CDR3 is TGTGCCAGCAGCCCGGCATCAGGGGCGACCTACGAGCAGTACTTC.